These T cell receptor beta chains were read from a single sample in a study of PD-L1 blockade in urothelial cancer. Method: immunoSEQ multiplex PCR; TCRdb's copy keeps in-frame clones and lacks some. The sample lists roughly 56,000 clones; over 75% were seen once. Here the sequenced sample was PBMCs, taken around atezolizumab (anti-PD-L1) treatment. The receptor set was obtained from a man between 65 and 80 years old with urothelial cancer. Each CDR3 is given with its conserved first and last residue. Clone size is stated in some rows and not others, as once, few, many or a class when expanded.

clone_size: NA; v_call: TRBV10-2; j_call: TRBJ2-1; cdr3_aa: CASSESTVYNEQFF
clone_size: once; v_call: TRBV5-1; j_call: TRBJ2-1; cdr3_aa: CASSPTGEASYNEQFF
clone_size: NA; v_call: TRBV28; j_call: TRBJ1-2; cdr3_aa: CASLRWGENYGYTF
clone_size: NA; v_call: TRBV18; j_call: TRBJ2-3; cdr3_aa: CASSPRTSGRDTQYF
clone_size: once; v_call: TRBV11-3; j_call: TRBJ2-1; cdr3_aa: CASSLDSGLGYNEQFF
clone_size: NA; v_call: TRBV7-9; j_call: TRBJ1-2; cdr3_aa: CASSLNREDYGYTF
clone_size: NA; v_call: TRBV29-1; j_call: TRBJ2-7; cdr3_aa: CSVEEGGKGKYF
clone_size: NA; v_call: TRBV5-4; j_call: TRBJ2-2; cdr3_aa: CASSLGGPTGELFF
clone_size: NA; v_call: TRBV5-8; j_call: TRBJ2-6; cdr3_aa: CASSLRTTASGANVLTF
clone_size: once; v_call: TRBV27; j_call: TRBJ2-1; cdr3_aa: CASSDRPSSYNEQFF
clone_size: NA; v_call: TRBV9; j_call: TRBJ2-7; cdr3_aa: CASSAGENPYEQYF
clone_size: NA; v_call: TRBV10-3; j_call: TRBJ1-4; cdr3_aa: CAISDGDRGASNEKLFF
clone_size: NA; v_call: TRBV5-1; j_call: TRBJ1-1; cdr3_aa: CASSNTGTGGFTEAFF
clone_size: NA; v_call: TRBV30; j_call: TRBJ2-1; cdr3_aa: CAWRAVASGGSNEQFF
clone_size: few; v_call: TRBV6-4; j_call: TRBJ2-2; cdr3_aa: CASSGSANTGELFF
clone_size: NA; v_call: TRBV18; j_call: TRBJ1-3; cdr3_aa: CASSPVRGVSSGNTIYF
clone_size: once; v_call: TRBV2; j_call: TRBJ2-3; cdr3_aa: CASRPGLDLPDTQYF
clone_size: NA; v_call: TRBV5-1; j_call: TRBJ1-4; cdr3_aa: CASSRDIGSEKLFF
clone_size: NA; v_call: TRBV4-1; j_call: TRBJ2-2; cdr3_aa: CASSQEKGLSTGELFF
clone_size: NA; v_call: TRBV7-2; j_call: TRBJ2-1; cdr3_aa: CASRQGGAAFF
clone_size: NA; v_call: TRBV2; j_call: TRBJ2-5; cdr3_aa: CASRTDPGGETQYF
clone_size: NA; v_call: TRBV28; j_call: TRBJ1-5; cdr3_aa: CASSSSLAGYLRPQHF
clone_size: NA; v_call: TRBV2; j_call: TRBJ2-1; cdr3_aa: CASSPLLVSNEQFF
clone_size: NA; v_call: TRBV18; j_call: TRBJ1-4; cdr3_aa: CASSPPLTSNEKLFF
clone_size: NA; v_call: TRBV11-2; j_call: TRBJ2-1; cdr3_aa: CASSHAGREQFF
clone_size: NA; v_call: TRBV4-1; j_call: TRBJ2-7; cdr3_aa: CASSLELAGSPYEQYF
clone_size: few; v_call: TRBV30; j_call: TRBJ1-1; cdr3_aa: CAWIRGTEAFF
clone_size: NA; v_call: TRBV5-4; j_call: TRBJ2-3; cdr3_aa: CASSLRTGGTDTQYF
clone_size: NA; v_call: TRBV21-1; j_call: TRBJ2-7; cdr3_aa: CASSKGGLAASYEQYF
clone_size: few; v_call: TRBV7-9; j_call: TRBJ1-2; cdr3_aa: CASSWSDYGYTF
clone_size: NA; v_call: TRBV28; j_call: TRBJ2-1; cdr3_aa: CASSLSAGGVHEQFF
clone_size: NA; v_call: TRBV29-1; j_call: TRBJ2-1; cdr3_aa: CSARDRGGYNEQFF
clone_size: NA; v_call: TRBV6-1; j_call: TRBJ2-7; cdr3_aa: CASSARDFYYEQYF
clone_size: NA; v_call: TRBV18; j_call: TRBJ2-5; cdr3_aa: CASSPGSGAQETQYF
clone_size: NA; v_call: TRBV18; j_call: TRBJ2-6; cdr3_aa: CASSPTTGHTGANVLTF
clone_size: NA; v_call: TRBV28; j_call: TRBJ2-5; cdr3_aa: CASGAGVRKTQYF
clone_size: NA; v_call: TRBV5-1; j_call: TRBJ1-5; cdr3_aa: CASSWGGNQPQHF
clone_size: NA; v_call: TRBV19; j_call: TRBJ2-1; cdr3_aa: CASSQTSGGLGGSYNEQFF
clone_size: NA; v_call: TRBV9; j_call: TRBJ2-7; cdr3_aa: CASSAKPETTYEQYF
clone_size: NA; v_call: TRBV6-5; j_call: TRBJ1-2; cdr3_aa: CASSYDRAPYGYTF
clone_size: NA; v_call: TRBV9; j_call: TRBJ2-1; cdr3_aa: CASSVKLAGDFDNEQFF